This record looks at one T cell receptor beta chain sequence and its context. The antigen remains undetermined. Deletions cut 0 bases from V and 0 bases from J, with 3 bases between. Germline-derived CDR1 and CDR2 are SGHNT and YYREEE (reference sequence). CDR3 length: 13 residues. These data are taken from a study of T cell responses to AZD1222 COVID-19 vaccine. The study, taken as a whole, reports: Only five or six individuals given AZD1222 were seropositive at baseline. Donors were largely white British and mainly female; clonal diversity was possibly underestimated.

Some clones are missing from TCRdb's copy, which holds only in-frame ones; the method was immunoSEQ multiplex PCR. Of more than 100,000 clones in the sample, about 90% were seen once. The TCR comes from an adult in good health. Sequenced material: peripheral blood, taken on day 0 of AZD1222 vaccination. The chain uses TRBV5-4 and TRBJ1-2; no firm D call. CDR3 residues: CASSLGANYGYTF. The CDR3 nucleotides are TGTGCCAGCAGCTTGGGTGCTAACTATGGCTACACCTTC.